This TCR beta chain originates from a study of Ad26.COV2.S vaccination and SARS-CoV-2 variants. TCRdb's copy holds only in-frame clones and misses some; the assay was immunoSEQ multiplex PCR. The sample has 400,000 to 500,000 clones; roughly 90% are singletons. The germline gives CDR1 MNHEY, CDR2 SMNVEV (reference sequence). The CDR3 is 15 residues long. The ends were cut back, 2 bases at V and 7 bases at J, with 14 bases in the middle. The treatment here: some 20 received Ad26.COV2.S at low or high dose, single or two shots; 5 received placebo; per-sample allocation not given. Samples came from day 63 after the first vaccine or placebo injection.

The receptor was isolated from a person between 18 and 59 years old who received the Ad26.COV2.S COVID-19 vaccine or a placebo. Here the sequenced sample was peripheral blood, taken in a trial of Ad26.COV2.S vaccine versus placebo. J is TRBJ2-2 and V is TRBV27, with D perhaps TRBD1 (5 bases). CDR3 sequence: CASSLRKRGNGELFF. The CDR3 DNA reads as TGTGCCAGCAGTTTAAGAAAAAGGGGCAACGGGGAGCTGTTTTTT.